These 4 T cell receptor beta chains share one sample of origin, sequenced in a study of blood T cell repertoires in COVID-19. TCRdb keeps only in-frame clones here, not all; method: immunoSEQ multiplex PCR. The table has around 95,000 clones, more than 75% seen once. The sample consisted of peripheral blood. These receptor sequences come from a human donor in a cohort sampled during active COVID-19.

The chain recombines TRBV9 with TRBJ2-7, with TRBD2 matching 9 bases. With V trimmed by 3 bases and J by 7 bases, 14 bases remained unmatched. CDR1 and CDR2 from the germline V gene are SGDLS and YYNGEE. This CDR3 contains 16 residues. This CDR3 is CASSERGLAGYAEQYF. The CDR3 nucleotides are TGTGCCAGCAGCGAGCGGGGGCTAGCGGGATATGCGGAGCAGTACTTC.

This clone was detected only once. The CDR3 region has the DNA TGTGCCAGTAGTACTACAGGGGGTCAGCCCCAGCATTTT. Residues: CASSTTGGQPQHF. J is TRBJ1-5 and V is TRBV19, with 8 bases aligning to TRBD1. Trimming cost V 4 bases and J 6 bases; bases outside gene matches: 2. Germline V gene sequence: CDR1 LNHDA, CDR2 SQIVND (reference sequence). CDR3 size: 13 residues. Full variable domain (missing parts from reference TRBV19 and TRBJ1-5): DGGITQSPKYLFRKEGQNVTLSCEQNLNHDAMYWYRQDPGQGLRLIYYSQIVNDFQKGDIAEGYSVSREKKESFPLTVTSAQKNPTAFYLCASSTTGGQPQHFGDGTRLSIL.

CDR3 in DNA: TGTGCCAGCAGCTTCGGTAACTATGGCTACACCTTC. Its protein product is CASSFGNYGYTF. The chain is built from TRBV7-8 and TRBJ1-2, with D hard to call. Trimming took off 3 bases at V and 1 base at J, with 3 bases between the two ends. CDR3 size: 12 residues. Germline values: CDR1 SGHVS, CDR2 FQNEAQ.

This sequence joins TRBV18 and TRBJ2-7, with TRBD2 matching over 10 bases. The CDR3 sequence is 14 residues long. The V gene end was trimmed by 3 bases and the J gene end by 4 bases; junction bases not matched to a gene: 3. CDR1 and CDR2 (germline): KGHSH, LQKENI. CDR3 sequence reads: CASSPASGSYEQYF. CDR3 DNA: TGTGCCAGCTCACCCGCTAGCGGGAGTTACGAGCAGTACTTC. Variable domain in full (rest from reference TRBV18 and TRBJ2-7): NAGVMQNPRHLVRRRGQEARLRCSPMKGHSHVYWYRQLPEEGLKFMVYLQKENIIDESGMPKERFSAEFPKEGPSILRIQQVVRGDSAAYFCASSPASGSYEQYFGPGTRLTVT.